This passage covers 32 T cell receptor beta chains from one sample sequenced in a study of T-cell reconstitution after alpha-beta-depleted transplantation in children. Preparation of the TCRbeta library was carried out with unique molecular identifiers. TCRdb redid the calling of the PCR reads with MiXCR, one entry per CDR3 protein. The sample has around 400,000 distinct CDR3 sequences; roughly 10% are singletons. The material sequenced was PBMCs from the stem cell graft donor, taken from the stem cell graft. These receptors were taken from a human donor who donated a stem cell graft to a child with acute myeloid leukemia.

This clonotype was seen many times. The chain combines TRBV29-1 with TRBJ2-1; D ambiguous. Germline V CDR1 and CDR2: SQVTM, ANQGSEA. V was trimmed by 4 bases and J by 0 bases, leaving 4 bases between them. The CDR3 totals 12 residues. For the CDR3, the DNA is TGCAGCGTTGGTCGCTCCTACAATGAGCAGTTCTTC. Translation gives CSVGRSYNEQFF.

This clonotype was recorded many times. The chain is built from TRBV20-1 and TRBJ2-1, with 11 bases that match TRBD2. This CDR3 has 13 amino acids. V lost 5 bases, J lost 7 bases, and 4 bases stayed unmatched. The germline gives CDR1 DFQATT, CDR2 SNEGSKA (reference sequence). The CDR3 reads CSAQLAGVNEQFF. CDR3 DNA sequence: TGCAGTGCTCAACTAGCGGGAGTAAATGAGCAGTTCTTC.

V is TRBV5-6 and J is TRBJ2-1; either TRBD1 or TRBD2 may fit D (5 bases each). With 3 bases removed from V and 7 bases from J, the gap between germline ends came to 8 bases. The CDR3 spans 12 residues. Germline V gene sequence: CDR1 SGHDT, CDR2 YYEEEE. The CDR3 DNA reads as TGTGCCAGCAGCTATGAGGGGAATGAGCAGTTCTTC. Amino acid sequence: CASSYEGNEQFF.

This clonotype was counted only a few times. The chain couples TRBV5-1 to TRBJ2-7; 7 nucleotides align to TRBD1. With V trimmed by 4 bases and J by 5 bases, 6 bases remained unmatched. Germline values: CDR1 SGHRS, CDR2 YFSETQ. The CDR3 loop spans 13 amino acids. CDR3 coding DNA: TGCGCCAGCAGCCGACAGGGAATCGACGAGCAGTACTTC. It translates to CASSRQGIDEQYF.

V is TRBV3-1 and J is TRBJ2-5, with D tentatively TRBD1 or TRBD2 (6 bases each). This CDR3 has 14 amino acids. The V and J ends lost 3 bases and 6 bases respectively, with 14 bases between them. Germline values: CDR1 LGHDT, CDR2 YNNKEL (reference sequence). DNA of the CDR3: TGTGCCAGCAGCCAGAGAGGGGGACTCAAGACCCAGTACTTC. It is translated as CASSQRGGLKTQYF.

This chain joins TRBV18 and TRBJ2-5; D is ambiguous. CDR1 and CDR2 (germline): KGHSH, LQKENI. The CDR3 length is 13 residues. V was trimmed by 0 bases and J by 0 bases, leaving 2 bases between them. CDR3 in amino acids: CASSPPNQETQYF. The CDR3 DNA sequence: TGTGCCAGCTCACCACCGAACCAAGAGACCCAGTACTTC.

V gene TRBV29-1 combines with J gene TRBJ2-7; TRBD1 matches 11 bases. The CDR3 runs 14 residues. Germline CDR1 SQVTM, CDR2 ANQGSEA. V gave up 7 bases and J gave up 2 bases; unmatched junction bases: 7. The CDR3 nucleotides are TGCAGCGCCCTAGGGACAGGGGGAACCTACGAGCAGTACTTC. Amino acids: CSALGTGGTYEQYF.

In DNA, the CDR3 is TGTGCCAGCACAAAGGGACTAGCGCCTTCCTACAATGAGCAGTTCTTC. Amino acid sequence: CASTKGLAPSYNEQFF. The gene calls are TRBV7-9 and TRBJ2-1; 10 positions match TRBD2. The CDR3 spans 16 residues. V shed 7 bases and J 1 base; nucleotides not matched to a gene: 7. The germline CDR1 and CDR2 sequences are SEHNR and FQNEAQ (reference sequence). The whole variable domain, remainder taken from reference TRBV7-9 and TRBJ2-1, is DTGVSQNPRHKITKRGQNVTFRCDPISEHNRLYWYRQTLGQGPEFLTYFQNEAQLEKSRLLSDRFSAERPKGSFSTLEIQRTEQGDSAMYLCASTKGLAPSYNEQFFGPGTRLTVL.

This chain joins TRBV6-5 and TRBJ1-1; D gene ambiguous. The CDR3 contains 12 residues. V was pared by 2 bases and J by 1 base, with 2 bases between. Germline V lookup: CDR1 MNHEY, CDR2 SVGAGI. The CDR3 coding sequence is TGTGCCAGCAGTTACCCGAACACTGAAGCTTTCTTT. Translating it yields CASSYPNTEAFF.

The chain has TRBV11-2 and TRBJ1-2; maybe TRBD1 (6 bases). The V and J ends lost 7 bases and 4 bases respectively, with 22 bases between them. CDR1 SGHAT and CDR2 FQNNGV come from the germline V gene. The CDR3 consists of 16 residues. CDR3 loop: CASTLEQGPTSYGYTF. The CDR3 nucleotides are TGTGCCAGCACCCTAGAACAGGGCCCAACCAGCTATGGCTACACCTTC.

This clonotype was recorded many times. V usage is TRBV20-1 and J usage is TRBJ2-1; 7 bases map to TRBD2. The CDR3 is made up of 15 amino acids. CDR1 is DFQATT and CDR2 is SNEGSKA in the germline V gene (reference sequence). Unmatched junction bases numbered 4, after V lost 0 bases and J lost 2 bases. The CDR3 region has the DNA TGCAGTGCTAGAGATTTAGCGGGCCCCTACAATGAGCAGTTCTTC. Its translation: CSARDLAGPYNEQFF.

A few counts support this clonotype. The chain is built from TRBV29-1 and TRBJ2-7, with 7 bases aligning to TRBD2. Looked up from germline, CDR1 is SQVTM and CDR2 is ANQGSEA. J was trimmed by 5 bases and V by 2 bases; bases with no gene match: 9. The CDR3 covers 14 residues. The CDR3 DNA reads as TGCAGCGTTGAAAGGTCATGGGAGGGACACGAGCAGTACGTC. Translation: CSVERSWEGHEQYV.

The table lists this clonotype with a few counts. The chain combines TRBV20-1 with TRBJ1-1, with 8 bases lining up with TRBD1. V shed 8 bases, J shed 0 bases, and the junction held 5 bases outside the gene matches. Germline CDR1 DFQATT, CDR2 SNEGSKA (reference sequence). The CDR3 covers 13 residues. The CDR3 DNA reads TGCAGTCCGGGGACAGGCTTGAACACTGAAGCTTTCTTT. This gives the protein CSPGTGLNTEAFF.

The chain employs TRBV6-1 and TRBJ2-2, with 11 bases matching TRBD2. From germline, CDR1 is MNHNS and CDR2 SASEGT. The CDR3 covers 16 residues. The V segment lost 3 bases and the J segment 4 bases; nucleotides outside the gene matches: 4. CDR3 in amino acids: CASSDLGLAATGELFF. In nucleotides, the CDR3 is TGTGCCAGCAGTGACTTGGGACTAGCGGCCACCGGGGAGCTGTTTTTT.

Only a few counts were recorded for this clonotype. The gene calls are TRBV10-3 and TRBJ2-3, with D perhaps matching TRBD2 (6 bases). Germline V gene lookup returns CDR1 ENHRY and CDR2 SYGVKD. V was cut by 6 bases and J by 11 bases, with 18 bases left in between. This CDR3 has 13 amino acids. This CDR3 reads CAIRPAYEGGQYF. In nucleotides, the CDR3 is TGTGCCATCAGACCCGCGTATGAGGGAGGGCAGTATTTT.

This sequence joins TRBV7-2 and TRBJ2-4; 10 nucleotides align to TRBD1. J lost 6 bases, V lost 5 bases, and 13 bases had no gene match. Germline V CDR1 and CDR2: SGHTA, FQGNSA. This CDR3 spans 17 amino acids. The chain's CDR3 is CASSQAVMRTGGNIQYF. As DNA, the CDR3 is TGTGCCAGCAGCCAAGCAGTGATGCGGACAGGGGGAAACATTCAGTACTTC.

The CDR3 here is CASSLATGTGYTF. CDR3 DNA: TGCGCCAGCAGCTTGGCGACTGGGACTGGCTACACCTTC. This chain joins TRBV5-1 and TRBJ1-2, with D perhaps matching TRBD1 (5 bases). This CDR3 comprises 13 residues. Germline CDR1 reads SGHRS; CDR2 reads YFSETQ. V was trimmed by 0 bases and J by 7 bases, leaving 10 bases between them.

This clonotype was picked up a small number of times. The V call is TRBV7-3, the J call TRBJ2-1; 9 bases are a match to TRBD2. J lost 5 bases, V lost 1 base, and 6 bases had no gene match. This CDR3 is 16 amino acids long. Germline V gives CDR1 SGHTA, CDR2 FQGTGA. The CDR3 here is CASSLKGSGRNNEQFF. The CDR3 region has the DNA TGTGCCAGCAGCTTAAAGGGTAGCGGGAGAAACAATGAGCAGTTCTTC.

Ten or more counts support this clonotype. An end of the junction does not agree with germline; a read error may underlie this. This rearrangement joins TRBV7-9 to TRBJ2-2; 9 bases map to TRBD2. The germline V gene encodes CDR1 SEHNR and CDR2 FQNEAQ (reference sequence). The CDR3 contains 14 residues. The DNA of the CDR3 is TGTGCCAGCAGCGTAGCGGGAGTCTCCGGGGAGCTGTTTTTT. Residues: CASSVAGVSGELFF.

This clonotype has at least ten counts. This sequence joins TRBV7-2 and TRBJ2-3; 9 nucleotides align to TRBD1. CDR3 length: 15 residues. Trimming took 5 bases from V and 3 from J; bases not matched to a gene: 6. In germline, CDR1 is SGHTA, CDR2 FQGNSA. The CDR3 sequence: CASSDGQGQTDTQYF. The CDR3 nucleotides read TGTGCCAGCAGCGACGGACAGGGGCAGACAGATACGCAGTATTTT.

This clonotype has just a few counts. The J gene is TRBJ1-4, the V gene TRBV5-1; D remains unclear. The CDR3 has 16 amino acids. Germline V gene sequence: CDR1 SGHRS, CDR2 YFSETQ. Trimming left V 0 bases short and J 1 base short, with 10 bases between. The CDR3 sequence is CASSLVAGGTNEKLFF. As DNA, the CDR3 is TGCGCCAGCAGCTTGGTGGCTGGCGGAACTAATGAAAAACTGTTTTTT.

This clonotype was seen a few times. The chain recombines TRBV28 with TRBJ2-7, with TRBD1 as a possible D gene (7 bases). This CDR3 is 14 amino acids long. CDR1 is MDHEN, CDR2 SYDVKM, per germline. Trimming removed 3 bases from V and 7 bases from J, with 16 bases in between. The CDR3: CASSFGGGLGEQYV. CDR3 bases: TGTGCCAGCAGTTTTGGAGGGGGCCTGGGAGAGCAGTACGTC.

This clonotype was seen only a few times. In DNA, the CDR3 is TGTGCCAGCAGTTCCCCTCGAGGACAGGGTCTCTCTGGGGCCAACGTCCTGACTTTC. Its protein is CASSSPRGQGLSGANVLTF. This chain links TRBV12-3 or TRBV12-4 with TRBJ2-6; 8 positions match TRBD1. After removal of 4 bases from V and 0 bases from J, the junction contained 11 bases not matched to a gene. This CDR3 has 19 amino acids.

The rearrangement joins TRBV6-4 to TRBJ2-1; D is perhaps TRBD1 or TRBD2 (5 bases each). The germline CDR1 and CDR2 sequences are MRHNA and SNTAGT. The CDR3 is made up of 15 amino acids. The V gene lost 3 bases and the J gene lost 9 bases, with 18 bases spanning the gap. CDR3 DNA sequence: TGTGCCAGCAGTGAGACCGGGACCCCTTACGGTGAGCAGTTCTTC. Protein: CASSETGTPYGEQFF.

This clonotype has only a few counts. The V call is TRBV20-1, the J call TRBJ2-3, with 16 positions matching TRBD2. The CDR3 totals 16 residues. Germline values: CDR1 DFQATT, CDR2 SNEGSKA (reference sequence). V shed 5 bases, J shed 5 bases, and the junction held 7 bases outside the gene matches. DNA of the CDR3: TGCAGTGCTTTTACGGGACTAGCGGGAGGGCAAGATACGCAGTATTTT. This sequence encodes CSAFTGLAGGQDTQYF.

This clonotype turned up a few times. V usage is TRBV7-3 and J usage is TRBJ1-6, with D possibly being TRBD1 (6 bases). This CDR3 region has 16 residues. Trimming cost V 3 bases and J 7 bases, with 16 bases left between them. Germline V gives CDR1 SGHTA, CDR2 FQGTGA. The CDR3 nucleotides read TGTGCCAGCAGCTTGAACGCAGGGGCTCGCAATTCACCCCTCCACTTT. As protein: CASSLNAGARNSPLHF.

This clonotype appeared a few times. The chain couples TRBV7-9 to TRBJ2-1; TRBD2 matches at 13 bases. The CDR3 runs 14 residues. V lost 6 bases and J lost 10; bases outside the gene matches: 6. From germline, CDR1 is SEHNR and CDR2 FQNEAQ (reference sequence). As DNA, the CDR3 is TGTGCCAGCAGACTAGCGGGAGGGGTTGGGGAGCAGTTCTTC. Translation: CASRLAGGVGEQFF.

Ten or more counts support this clonotype. The gene calls are TRBV5-1 and TRBJ1-4; 11 nucleotides line up with TRBD1. The J segment lost 7 bases and the V segment lost 4 bases, leaving 6 bases of the junction unmatched. Per the germline V gene, CDR1 is SGHRS and CDR2 is YFSETQ. This CDR3 comprises 15 residues. For the CDR3, the DNA is TGCGCCAGCAGCATCGGACAGGGGGCAGGTGAAAAACTGTTTTTT. It yields the protein CASSIGQGAGEKLFF.

The table lists this clonotype with many counts. This chain uses TRBV5-1 with TRBJ1-2; unclear D gene. The CDR3 covers 13 residues. The ends were cut back, 0 bases at V and 8 bases at J, with 11 bases in the middle. The germline CDR1 and CDR2 sequences are SGHRS and YFSETQ. CDR3 sequence reads: CASSLGGPGGYTF. The CDR3 DNA is TGCGCCAGCAGCTTGGGAGGGCCGGGAGGCTACACCTTC.

The rearrangement uses TRBV7-2 and TRBJ2-7, with unresolved D. Germline lookup yields CDR1 SGHTA and CDR2 FQGNSA. CDR3 length: 13 residues. The ends were cut back, 3 bases at V and 8 bases at J, with 14 bases in the middle. CDR3 coding DNA: TGTGCCAGCAGCTTGGTGGACCTAGGGCAGCAGTACTTC. Translation gives CASSLVDLGQQYF.

The chain employs TRBV4-3 and TRBJ1-3, with D maybe TRBD1 (6 bases). This CDR3 contains 16 residues. The V gene lost 3 bases and the J gene lost 2 bases, with 14 bases spanning the gap. Germline V lookup: CDR1 LGHNA, CDR2 YSLEER. CDR3 nucleotides: TGCGCCAGCAGCCAGGAGGGGGGGAAAACTGGAAACACCATATATTTT. It codes for CASSQEGGKTGNTIYF.

The chain links TRBV20-1 to TRBJ1-5; D uncertain. Trimming took 6 bases from V and 0 from J, leaving 18 bases between them. The CDR3 totals 16 residues. In germline, CDR1 is DFQATT, CDR2 SNEGSKA (reference sequence). The CDR3 reads CSATLAVTGSNQPQHF. DNA for the CDR3: TGCAGTGCCACCCTAGCGGTTACGGGTAGCAATCAGCCCCAGCATTTT.